What follows describes a single TCR beta chain. Antigen specificity is unknown. Germline V gene lookup returns CDR1 SGHTA and CDR2 FQGTGA. The germline V and J ends were trimmed by 4 bases and 4 bases, with 25 bases remaining between them. The CDR3 is 18 amino acids. TCRB immunosequencing input was around 540 nanograms of biopsy DNA per sample. The protocol was immunoSEQ multiplex PCR, while the TCRdb copy is restricted to in-frame clones and leaves out a portion. The sample includes 2,000 to 2,500 clones, 70% to 80% of them seen just once. The record originates from a study of T cell repertoires in ileal Crohn's disease. Study overall: All patients had surgery for stricturing (approximately 60%) or penetrating (around 40%) disease.

Study-level points and caveats: Clonal expansions were more frequent in active smokers than non-smokers at surgery.

The chain recombines TRBV7-3 with TRBJ1-2; unclear D gene. The sequence was collected from an adult with Crohn's disease. Sequenced input: ileal tissue. The DNA of the CDR3 is TGTGCCAGCAGCTCGGGTCATAAGAAACCTCTCCCCTTCTATGGCTACACCTTC. Translated: CASSSGHKKPLPFYGYTF.